This passage covers 25 T cell receptor beta chains from one sample sequenced in a study of cytomegalovirus exposure and HLA in healthy donors. Data came from immunoSEQ multiplex PCR; TCRdb stores just in-frame clones and leaves some out. The sample yields some 180,000 clones, 86% seen once. The source material was PBMCs. The receptors shown here come from a man aged 30 to 45 in good health and CMV-seropositive.

The chain joins TRBV2 to TRBJ2-6; perhaps TRBD2 as D (6 bases). Trimming stripped 8 bases from V and 4 bases from J, with 12 bases between. There are 14 residues in the CDR3. Germline V lookup: CDR1 SNHLY, CDR2 FYNNEI. The CDR3 sequence: CASRRGSGANVLTF. CDR3 DNA: TGTGCCAGCCGCCGGGGGTCCGGGGCCAACGTCCTGACTTTC. Full variable domain (missing parts from reference TRBV2 and TRBJ2-6): EPEVTQTPSHQVTQMGQEVILRCVPISNHLYFYWYRQILGQKVEFLVSFYNNEISEKSEIFDDQFSVERPDGSNFTLKIRSTKLEDSAMYFCASRRGSGANVLTFGAGSRLTVL.

The chain employs TRBV7-9 and TRBJ2-1; D remains unclear. Between the trimmed V and J ends, which lost 1 base and 2 bases, there was a span of 12 bases. This CDR3 region has 16 residues. The germline gives CDR1 SEHNR, CDR2 FQNEAQ (reference sequence). CDR3 loop: CASSLDNAGPYNEQFF. The CDR3 DNA reads as TGTGCCAGCAGCTTAGATAATGCAGGACCCTACAATGAGCAGTTCTTC.

The chain combines TRBV4-1 with TRBJ2-7, with D perhaps TRBD2 (6 bases). CDR1 and CDR2 from the germline V gene are MGHRA and YSYEKL. The CDR3 extends over 14 amino acids. V gave up 6 bases and J gave up 0 bases, with 12 bases separating them. This CDR3 is CASSSLASSYEQYF. The CDR3 coding sequence is TGCGCCAGCAGTAGTCTAGCGAGCTCCTACGAGCAGTACTTC.

The table lists this clone with a few counts. The chain recombines TRBV28 with TRBJ1-2, with D possibly matching TRBD1 (5 bases). The CDR3 spans 13 residues. The ends were cut back, 9 bases at V and 4 bases at J, with 15 bases in the middle. Germline assignment: CDR1 MDHEN and CDR2 SYDVKM. CDR3 protein: CASGLLGAYGYTF. The CDR3 DNA follows: TGTGCCAGTGGTCTCTTAGGGGCCTATGGCTACACCTTC.

Within the sample, this clone is medium-sized. The gene calls are TRBV27 and TRBJ2-3; perhaps TRBD1 as D (6 bases). The V end lost 0 bases, the J end lost 0 bases, and 10 bases lay between the germline ends. This CDR3 has 16 amino acids. Germline CDR1 MNHEY, CDR2 SMNVEV (reference sequence). The CDR3 DNA reads TGTGCCAGCAGTTTATCGTTGGGGGCTAGCACAGATACGCAGTATTTT. It codes for CASSLSLGASTDTQYF.

The chain's CDR3 is CASSFTGNEQYF. The CDR3 DNA follows: TGTGCCAGCAGCTTCACAGGGAACGAGCAGTACTTC. The chain links TRBV28 to TRBJ2-7; D possibly corresponds to TRBD1 (6 bases). This CDR3 comprises 12 residues. Trimming took off 6 bases at V and 5 bases at J, with 11 bases between the two ends. Germline-derived CDR1 and CDR2 are MDHEN and SYDVKM.

The chain recombines TRBV6-1 with TRBJ1-4, with D unresolved. V lost 4 bases and J lost 12, with 21 bases in between. Germline-derived CDR1 and CDR2 are MNHNS and SASEGT. This CDR3 is built from 15 residues. CDR3 DNA sequence: TGTGCCAGCAGTGGTCCCGGGGTGCGGGATGAGGAACTGTTTTTT. The encoded protein is CASSGPGVRDEELFF.

This clone occurred a few times. The rearrangement links TRBV9 to TRBJ1-1; 11 positions agree with TRBD1. The length of the CDR3 is 17 residues. CDR1 is SGDLS and CDR2 is YYNGEE in the germline V gene. The V and J ends lost 3 bases and 4 bases, in that order; junction bases with no gene match: 11. CDR3 amino acids: CASSAPGQGVVGTEAFF. In DNA form, the CDR3 reads TGTGCCAGCAGCGCCCCGGGACAGGGGGTCGTAGGCACTGAAGCTTTCTTT.

The rearrangement links TRBV5-1 to TRBJ1-3; D not resolved. CDR1 and CDR2 (germline): SGHRS, YFSETQ. Trimming removed 0 bases at V and 4 bases at J, with 11 bases between. The CDR3 consists of 15 residues. The CDR3 region is CASSLDPAEGNTIYF. CDR3 bases: TGCGCCAGCAGCTTGGATCCAGCAGAGGGAAACACCATATATTTT.

This clone appeared a few times. The chain employs TRBV7-3 and TRBJ2-7, with D perhaps matching TRBD1 (5 bases). The V end lost 1 base, the J end lost 5 bases, and 12 bases lay between the germline ends. The V gene's germline CDR1 is SGHTA and CDR2 FQGTGA. The CDR3 has 14 residues. The CDR3 spells CASSLSAGLDEQYF. CDR3 bases: TGTGCCAGCAGCTTAAGCGCAGGGCTTGACGAGCAGTACTTC.

The CDR3 nucleotides read TGTGCCAGCAGCTTGAACCGGGGGGCCCTCACCGGGGAGCTGTTTTTT. Translation gives CASSLNRGALTGELFF. The rearrangement joins TRBV5-4 to TRBJ2-2; D perhaps matches TRBD2 (7 bases). V shed 1 base and J shed 4 bases, with 14 bases lying between them. Germline lookup yields CDR1 SGHNT and CDR2 YYREEE (reference sequence). CDR3 size: 16 residues.

This clone was counted once. V gene TRBV4-3 combines with J gene TRBJ2-3; D is possibly TRBD1 (5 bases). CDR1 and CDR2 from the germline V gene are LGHNA and YSLEER. The CDR3 extends over 15 amino acids. V lost 0 bases and J lost 2, with 9 bases in between. CDR3 residues: CASSQEGRDTDTQYF. The CDR3 DNA reads TGCGCCAGCAGCCAAGAAGGCAGGGACACAGATACGCAGTATTTT.

The chain carries TRBV7-6 and TRBJ1-2, with 7 bases matching TRBD1. This CDR3 region has 12 residues. Germline trimming cut 5 bases from V and 8 bases from J; bases unmatched to any gene: 5. From germline, CDR1 is SGHVS and CDR2 FNYEAQ. The CDR3 is CASSQGGTGYTF. In DNA, the CDR3 is TGTGCCAGCAGCCAGGGGGGGACGGGCTACACCTTC.

V gene TRBV11-2 combines with J gene TRBJ1-3; D is unresolved. V was pared by 2 bases and J by 0 bases, with 11 bases between. CDR1 is SGHAT, CDR2 FQNNGV, per germline. The CDR3 sequence is 16 residues long. The CDR3 loop reads CASSLYVDGSGNTIYF. CDR3 nucleotide sequence: TGTGCCAGCAGCTTATACGTTGACGGCTCTGGAAACACCATATATTTT.

This clone appeared a few times. The chain employs TRBV11-3 and TRBJ2-1, with 8 nucleotides matching TRBD2. The ends lost 5 bases at V and 8 bases at J; junction bases unmatched: 8. CDR3 length equals 14 residues. The germline V gene encodes CDR1 SGHNT and CDR2 YENEEA. For the CDR3, the DNA is TGTGCCAGCAGCCCCGGGGGGGCCAGGGATGAGCAGTTCTTC. This translates into CASSPGGARDEQFF.

This chain connects TRBV30 to TRBJ1-6; possible D gene TRBD1, 5 bases. Germline V gene data show CDR1 as GTSNPN and CDR2 as SVGIG (reference sequence). The CDR3 has 19 amino acids. V was cut by 6 bases and J by 4 bases, with 28 bases left in between. DNA for the CDR3: TGTGCCTGCCCGAGGGGAGCTTCTTCCCGACGGACTTATAATTCACCCCTCCACTTT. This gives the protein CACPRGASSRRTYNSPLHF.

V and J are TRBV5-1 and TRBJ2-5; D is tentatively TRBD1 or TRBD2 (5 bases each). CDR1 is SGHRS, CDR2 YFSETQ, per germline. CDR3 length: 16 amino acids. Trimming took 0 bases from V and 1 from J, leaving 13 bases between them. The CDR3 protein is CASSLGRGEAQETQYF. In DNA form, the CDR3 reads TGCGCCAGCAGCTTGGGCCGGGGCGAAGCCCAAGAGACCCAGTACTTC.

The rearrangement joins TRBV11-1 to TRBJ2-3; D is perhaps TRBD1 or TRBD2 (5 bases each). Trimming removed 4 bases at V and 8 bases at J, with 19 bases between. The CDR3 loop spans 15 amino acids. Germline CDR1 and CDR2: SGHAT and FQDESV (reference sequence). As DNA, the CDR3 is TGTGCCAGCAGCTGGGGGACCGGGGCATATGCTACGCAGTATTTT. Protein sequence: CASSWGTGAYATQYF.

The chain employs TRBV11-3 and TRBJ1-4; no reliable D call. Between the trimmed V and J ends, which lost 2 bases and 8 bases, there was a span of 12 bases. Germline lookup yields CDR1 SGHNT and CDR2 YENEEA. The CDR3 extends over 14 amino acids. DNA of the CDR3: TGTGCCAGCAGCTTATTAGGATCAGCGGAAAAACTGTTTTTT. Protein product: CASSLLGSAEKLFF.

The chain links TRBV7-3 to TRBJ2-3; D remains ambiguous. The CDR3 length is 13 residues. V lost 5 bases to trimming and J lost 2 bases, with 8 bases between them. The V gene's germline CDR1 is SGHTA and CDR2 FQGTGA. CDR3: CASSPGLTDTQYF. The CDR3 DNA is TGTGCCAGCAGCCCCGGCCTCACAGATACGCAGTATTTT.

V is TRBV27 and J is TRBJ2-3; the D gene is possibly TRBD2 (5 bases). The germline V gene encodes CDR1 MNHEY and CDR2 SMNVEV (reference sequence). The CDR3 runs 15 residues. Trimming pared 4 bases from V and 2 bases from J, leaving 13 bases between. CDR3 loop: CASSWSSSTTDTQYF. CDR3 DNA: TGTGCCAGCAGTTGGTCTAGCAGCACCACAGATACGCAGTATTTT.

The chain recombines TRBV7-9 with TRBJ1-1, with no clear D. The ends were cut back, 1 base at V and 0 bases at J, with 6 bases in the middle. The CDR3 loop spans 14 amino acids. The V gene's germline CDR1 is SEHNR and CDR2 FQNEAQ (reference sequence). CDR3 sequence reads: CASSLDGVNTEAFF. DNA of the CDR3: TGTGCCAGCAGCTTAGATGGCGTGAACACTGAAGCTTTCTTT.

The chain links TRBV5-1 to TRBJ2-7, with 11 bases identical to TRBD2. The CDR3 loop spans 15 amino acids. CDR1 and CDR2 from the germline V gene are SGHRS and YFSETQ. V lost 2 bases to trimming and J lost 4 bases; unmatched junction nucleotides: 5. For the CDR3, the DNA is TGCGCCAGCAGCTTACTAGCGGGGGCCGGGTACGAGCAGTACTTC. Residues: CASSLLAGAGYEQYF.

The chain couples TRBV25-1 to TRBJ2-1; 8 bases fit TRBD2. This CDR3 spans 16 amino acids. Germline V gene data show CDR1 as MGHDK and CDR2 as SYGVNS. The trim removed 1 base at V and 7 bases at J, leaving 9 bases unmatched. CDR3 protein: CASSESGAGEVNEQFF. In DNA form, the CDR3 reads TGTGCCAGCAGTGAATCGGGAGCGGGAGAAGTTAATGAGCAGTTCTTC.

The gene calls are TRBV7-9 and TRBJ2-7, with TRBD2 identical over 7 bases. The V segment lost 5 bases and the J segment 4 bases; nucleotides outside the gene matches: 8. Germline V gene lookup returns CDR1 SEHNR and CDR2 FQNEAQ (reference sequence). The CDR3 consists of 14 residues. The CDR3 DNA sequence: TGTGCCAGCAGCCACGGTCAGGGAGGGTACGAGCAGTACTTC. Amino acid sequence: CASSHGQGGYEQYF.